The 32 T cell receptor beta chains below all came from one sample that was sequenced in a study of control samples from healthy donors and cancer patients. TCRdb keeps only in-frame clones here, not all; method: immunoSEQ multiplex PCR. The sample has tens of thousands of clones, around 75% seen once; the top ten hold 15% to 20%. Sequencing was performed on formalin-fixed, paraffin-embedded tissue. All receptors derive from a male donor with melanoma.

J is TRBJ2-6 and V is TRBV5-4; D call uncertain. V was shortened by 0 bases and J by 0 bases, with 7 bases between the two germline ends. Germline lookup yields CDR1 SGHNT and CDR2 YYREEE (reference sequence). The CDR3 extends over 16 amino acids. The CDR3 nucleotides are TGTGCCAGCAGCTTGGGACGGAGCTCTGGGGCCAACGTCCTGACTTTC. This encodes CASSLGRSSGANVLTF.

Details on this clone: This clone may be a read error of a much larger clone one base away. The V call is TRBV28, the J call TRBJ2-3; D may be TRBD2 (5 bases). Germline CDR1 is MDHEN and CDR2 is SYDVKM. The CDR3 is 12 residues long. V gave up 10 bases and J gave up 2 bases, with 10 bases separating them. As DNA, the CDR3 is TGTGCCAACATAGACTACACAGATACGCAGTATTTT. It yields the protein CANIDYTDTQYF.

This clone showed up just a few times. The rearrangement links TRBV6-6 to TRBJ2-7; 8 nucleotides agree with TRBD2. CDR1 is MNHNY, CDR2 SVGAGI, per germline (reference sequence). This CDR3 contains 17 residues. The J segment lost 0 bases and the V segment lost 5 bases, leaving 12 bases of the junction unmatched. The DNA for the CDR3 is TGTGCCAGCAGTCCTCGACCTTCTAGCGGGCCCTCCTACGAGCAGTACTTC. This codes for CASSPRPSSGPSYEQYF.

V gene TRBV4-1 combines with J gene TRBJ2-5, with D tentatively TRBD1 or TRBD2 (5 bases each). Trimming took 4 bases from V and 5 from J, leaving 17 bases between them. Germline-derived CDR1 and CDR2 are MGHRA and YSYEKL. The CDR3 is made up of 15 amino acids. In DNA, the CDR3 is TGCGCCAGCAGCCCCCTACGAGGGGCACAGGAGACCCAGTACTTC. Its translation is CASSPLRGAQETQYF.

The chain links TRBV4-1 to TRBJ2-3; D remains unclear. Per the germline V gene, CDR1 is MGHRA and CDR2 is YSYEKL. Trimming removed 1 base from V and 0 bases from J, with 8 bases in between. The CDR3 contains 15 residues. The DNA for the CDR3 is TGCGCCAGCAGCCAAGCCTCTTCTAGCACAGATACGCAGTATTTT. It encodes CASSQASSSTDTQYF.

About this clone: Different DNA sequences within this sample yield the same CDR3. The rearrangement joins TRBV5-4 to TRBJ2-7; D assignment may be TRBD1 or TRBD2 (5 bases each). In germline, CDR1 is SGHNT, CDR2 YYREEE (reference sequence). The V gene lost 3 bases and the J gene lost 0 bases, with 22 bases spanning the gap. The CDR3 loop spans 18 amino acids. Written as DNA, the CDR3 is TGTGCCAGCAGCTCCATTTTGGGAACCCGGGGCACCTCCTACGAGCAGTACTTC. Translating gives CASSSILGTRGTSYEQYF.

This sequence joins TRBV28 and TRBJ2-5; no clear D gene. Trimming took off 7 bases at V and 0 bases at J, with 15 bases between the two ends. Germline V gene data show CDR1 as MDHEN and CDR2 as SYDVKM. CDR3 length: 15 residues. The CDR3 DNA follows: TGTGCCAGCATTGGGGAAAGGATCAACCAAGAGACCCAGTACTTC. It translates to CASIGERINQETQYF. The full variable domain, in which reference TRBV28 and TRBJ2-5 provide the parts outside the CDR3, is DVKVTQSSRYLVKRTGEKVFLECVQDMDHENMFWYRQDPGLGLRLIYFSYDVKMKEKGDIPEGYSVSREKKERFSLILESASTNQTSMYLCASIGERINQETQYFGPGTRLLVL.

V is TRBV3-1 (or the pseudogene TRBV3-2) and J is TRBJ1-6, with D hard to call. Germline-derived CDR1 and CDR2 are LGHDT and YNNKEL (reference sequence). Trimming cost V 1 base and J 8 bases, with 6 bases left between them. This CDR3 comprises 13 residues. The CDR3 here is CASSQGGDSPLHF. The CDR3 DNA reads TGTGCCAGCAGCCAAGGCGGGGATTCACCCCTCCACTTT.

This clone showed up just once. V gene TRBV3-1 (or the pseudogene TRBV3-2) combines with J gene TRBJ1-2, with 9 bases fitting TRBD1. The CDR3 totals 14 residues. V lost 2 bases, J lost 5 bases, and 3 bases stayed unmatched. From germline, CDR1 is LGHDT and CDR2 YNNKEL (reference sequence). The CDR3 sequence is CASSQRDRDYGYTF. The CDR3 bases are TGTGCCAGCAGCCAACGGGACAGGGATTATGGCTACACCTTC.

V is TRBV18 and J is TRBJ2-2; D possibly corresponds to TRBD2 (6 bases). The germline CDR1 and CDR2 sequences are KGHSH and LQKENI. V gave up 1 base and J gave up 11 bases, with 14 bases separating them. This CDR3 contains 14 residues. The DNA for the CDR3 is TGTGCCAGCTCACCACGGGGCCTAGCGATTGAGCTGTTTTTT. This gives the protein CASSPRGLAIELFF.

V gene TRBV19 combines with J gene TRBJ1-1, with 7 bases lining up with TRBD1. The CDR3 has 14 amino acids. Germline CDR1 is LNHDA and CDR2 is SQIVND (reference sequence). J lost 4 bases, V lost 7 bases, and 9 bases had no gene match. The CDR3 DNA is TGTGCCAGTACCCACCAGGGGGTAGCCACTGAAGCTTTCTTT. Its protein is CASTHQGVATEAFF. The complete variable domain, with remaining parts taken from reference TRBV19 and TRBJ1-1, reads DGGITQSPKYLFRKEGQNVTLSCEQNLNHDAMYWYRQDPGQGLRLIYYSQIVNDFQKGDIAEGYSVSREKKESFPLTVTSAQKNPTAFYLCASTHQGVATEAFFGQGTRLTVV.

The chain employs TRBV5-1 and TRBJ1-1; 8 nucleotides agree with TRBD1. V was pared by 4 bases and J by 7 bases, with 6 bases of the junction left unmatched. CDR1 and CDR2 from the germline V gene are SGHRS and YFSETQ. This CDR3 region has 13 residues. The CDR3 region is CASSVLTGVEAFF. CDR3 coding DNA: TGCGCCAGCAGCGTTTTGACAGGGGTTGAAGCTTTCTTT. The full variable domain, completed using reference TRBV5-1 and TRBJ1-1, is KAGVTQTPRYLIKTRGQQVTLSCSPISGHRSVSWYQQTPGQGLQFLFEYFSETQRNKGNFPGRFSGRQFSNSRSEMNVSTLELGDSALYLCASSVLTGVEAFFGQGTRLTVV.

V and J are TRBV6-5 and TRBJ2-1, with D possibly being TRBD2 (7 bases). The CDR3 loop spans 14 amino acids. The V gene's germline CDR1 is MNHEY and CDR2 SVGAGI. V lost 6 bases and J lost 6, with 15 bases in between. The CDR3 nucleotides are TGTGCCAGCAGGTCGGGGGGCGGGATCAATGAGCAGTTCTTC. Protein sequence: CASRSGGGINEQFF.

This chain links TRBV5-1 with TRBJ2-6; D uncertain. The V and J ends lost 4 bases and 0 bases respectively, with 8 bases between them. The CDR3 loop spans 15 amino acids. Per germline, CDR1 SGHRS and CDR2 YFSETQ. This chain's CDR3 is CASSPVISGANVLTF. The CDR3, as DNA: TGCGCCAGCAGCCCCGTCATCTCTGGGGCCAACGTCCTGACTTTC.

CDR3 coding DNA: TGTGCCACCAGTTTAGGGGGTTCTAGCTCCTACAATGAGCAGTTCTTC. Amino acids: CATSLGGSSSYNEQFF. V is TRBV24-1 and J is TRBJ2-1, with a weak D call TRBD1 (6 bases). Germline lookup yields CDR1 KGHDR and CDR2 SFDVKD. The ends were cut back, 6 bases at V and 0 bases at J, with 14 bases in the middle. This CDR3 is built from 16 residues.

CDR3 sequence: CASTKGTGIGELFF. In DNA, the CDR3 is TGTGCCAGCACCAAAGGGACAGGGATCGGGGAGCTGTTTTTT. The chain combines TRBV3-1 (or the pseudogene TRBV3-2) with TRBJ2-2, with 9 bases aligning to TRBD1. Looked up from germline, CDR1 is LGHDT and CDR2 is YNNKEL (reference sequence). The CDR3 is 14 amino acids. V trimming: 7 bases; J trimming: 7 bases; junction bases outside the gene matches: 7.

This chain connects TRBV7-9 to TRBJ2-2; TRBD2 matches 12 bases. Germline assignment: CDR1 SEHNR and CDR2 FQNEAQ (reference sequence). This CDR3 comprises 19 residues. The J segment lost 4 bases and the V segment lost 5 bases, leaving 14 bases of the junction unmatched. The CDR3 here is CASSVSSGRARLGTGELFF. DNA for the CDR3: TGTGCCAGCAGCGTCTCTAGCGGGAGGGCCCGGCTGGGCACCGGGGAGCTGTTTTTT.

This clone was seen once. The rearrangement uses TRBV6-1 and TRBJ1-5; TRBD1 matches 8 bases. CDR1 and CDR2 (germline): MNHNS, SASEGT. After removal of 3 bases from V and 3 bases from J, the junction contained 4 bases not matched to a gene. This CDR3 is built from 15 residues. The CDR3 sequence: CASSEQTGDNQPQHF. CDR3 DNA: TGTGCCAGCAGTGAGCAGACAGGGGACAATCAGCCCCAGCATTTT.

This chain uses TRBV2 with TRBJ1-1; TRBD1 aligns across 7 bases. Germline assignment: CDR1 SNHLY and CDR2 FYNNEI. The CDR3 runs to 15 residues. Losses at the gene ends were 4 bases for V and 11 bases for J; bases not matched to a gene: 16. The CDR3 loop is CASSGESPRTGGAFF. The CDR3, as DNA: TGTGCCAGCAGTGGAGAGAGCCCCCGGACAGGAGGGGCTTTCTTT.

This clone was detected only a few times. The chain has TRBV11-2 and TRBJ1-1; no reliable D call. The V gene lost 0 bases and the J gene lost 1 base, with 6 bases spanning the gap. The CDR3 is 14 residues long. Per the germline V gene, CDR1 is SGHAT and CDR2 is FQNNGV. The CDR3: CASSLDPGNTEAFF. CDR3 DNA sequence: TGTGCCAGCAGCTTAGATCCAGGGAACACTGAAGCTTTCTTT.

The chain combines TRBV29-1 with TRBJ2-7; D possibly matches TRBD1 or TRBD2 (5 bases each). Germline CDR1 SQVTM, CDR2 ANQGSEA. Trimming pared 3 bases from V and 2 bases from J, leaving 11 bases between. The CDR3 consists of 13 residues. CDR3 protein: CSVEGETPYEQYF. In DNA, the CDR3 is TGCAGCGTTGAGGGGGAGACACCCTACGAGCAGTACTTC.

This chain connects TRBV28 to TRBJ2-5, with 11 bases fitting TRBD1. Trimming cost V 2 bases and J 4 bases; bases outside gene matches: 6. Germline V lookup: CDR1 MDHEN, CDR2 SYDVKM. This CDR3 has 16 residues. The CDR3 is CASSLLGTGGGETQYF. CDR3 nucleotides: TGTGCCAGCAGTTTACTGGGGACAGGGGGAGGAGAGACCCAGTACTTC.

This clone has just a few counts. The genes are TRBV18 and TRBJ2-7; 8 bases map to TRBD2. Germline loops: CDR1 KGHSH, CDR2 LQKENI. The V and J ends lost 5 bases and 3 bases, in that order; junction bases with no gene match: 9. The CDR3 length is 15 residues. The CDR3 protein is CASSVGTSDLYEQYF. The DNA for the CDR3 is TGTGCCAGCTCAGTAGGGACTAGTGATCTCTACGAGCAGTACTTC. The whole variable domain, remainder taken from reference TRBV18 and TRBJ2-7, is NAGVMQNPRHLVRRRGQEARLRCSPMKGHSHVYWYRQLPEEGLKFMVYLQKENIIDESGMPKERFSAEFPKEGPSILRIQQVVRGDSAAYFCASSVGTSDLYEQYFGPGTRLTVT.

The V gene is TRBV15, the J gene TRBJ2-7; D may match TRBD1 or TRBD2 (5 bases each). Looked up from germline, CDR1 is LNHNV and CDR2 is YYDKDF (reference sequence). The CDR3 runs to 15 residues. V was pared by 1 base and J by 2 bases, with 12 bases between. The CDR3 protein is CATSRGDPSTYEQYF. The CDR3 bases are TGTGCCACCAGCAGAGGGGACCCCAGCACCTACGAGCAGTACTTC.

The CDR3 DNA sequence: TGTGCCAGCAGTTTTTCCCCCTTACAAGAGACCCAGTACTTC. Protein: CASSFSPLQETQYF. The V and J genes are TRBV28 and TRBJ2-5; D not resolved. CDR3 length: 14 amino acids. Germline loops: CDR1 MDHEN, CDR2 SYDVKM. The V end lost 3 bases, the J end lost 2 bases, and 10 bases lay between the germline ends. Full variable domain (remainder filled in from reference TRBV28 and TRBJ2-5): DVKVTQSSRYLVKRTGEKVFLECVQDMDHENMFWYRQDPGLGLRLIYFSYDVKMKEKGDIPEGYSVSREKKERFSLILESASTNQTSMYLCASSFSPLQETQYFGPGTRLLVL.

The chain links TRBV27 to TRBJ2-7; D might be TRBD1 or TRBD2, each matching 5 bases. The germline V gene encodes CDR1 MNHEY and CDR2 SMNVEV (reference sequence). V was pared by 8 bases and J by 11 bases, with 19 bases between. The CDR3 spans 12 residues. The CDR3 is CASGKGPASEYF. CDR3 in DNA: TGTGCCAGCGGCAAGGGACCCGCGAGTGAGTACTTC.

The chain recombines TRBV10-2 with TRBJ1-1, with D uncertain. Germline V gives CDR1 WSHSY, CDR2 SAAADI. The CDR3 spans 13 residues. Trimming removed 5 bases at V and 7 bases at J, with 14 bases between. The CDR3 region is CASSLVEAFEAFF. The CDR3, as DNA: TGCGCCAGCAGTCTAGTGGAAGCCTTTGAAGCTTTCTTT.

Here the CDR3 reads CASSFRDSEQYF. CDR3 nucleotides: TGTGCCAGCAGCTTCAGGGATTCCGAGCAGTACTTC. V is TRBV5-5 and J is TRBJ2-7, with a tentative D call TRBD1 (5 bases). Germline CDR1 is SGHKS and CDR2 is YYEKEE (reference sequence). The CDR3 covers 12 residues. V lost 2 bases, J lost 6 bases, and 9 bases lay in between. Variable domain in full (rest from reference TRBV5-5 and TRBJ2-7): DAGVTQSPTHLIKTRGQQVTLRCSPISGHKSVSWYQQVLGQGPQFIFQYYEKEERGRGNFPDRFSARQFPNYSSELNVNALLLGDSALYLCASSFRDSEQYFGPGTRLTVT.

The J gene is TRBJ2-7, the V gene TRBV27, with D perhaps matching TRBD2 (6 bases). The CDR3 spans 16 residues. Germline-derived CDR1 and CDR2 are MNHEY and SMNVEV (reference sequence). The germline V and J ends were trimmed by 3 bases and 0 bases, with 15 bases remaining between them. The CDR3 region is CASSFYSGASSYEQYF. In nucleotides, the CDR3 is TGTGCCAGCAGTTTCTATAGCGGAGCGAGCTCCTACGAGCAGTACTTC.

Judged by abundance, this clone is large. The rearrangement joins TRBV7-6 to TRBJ2-3, with 13 positions matching TRBD2. After removal of 3 bases from V and 6 bases from J, the junction contained 9 bases not matched to a gene. There are 17 residues in the CDR3. CDR1 and CDR2 from the germline V gene are SGHVS and FNYEAQ. CDR3 in DNA: TGTGCCAGCAGCTTGGGTACTAGCGGGAGGGCCAGGGATACGCAGTATTTT. Amino acids: CASSLGTSGRARDTQYF.

This chain joins TRBV6-5 and TRBJ1-3; no reliable D call. The V and J ends lost 6 bases and 3 bases respectively, with 9 bases between them. This CDR3 region has 13 residues. CDR1 is MNHEY, CDR2 SVGAGI, per germline. The CDR3 sequence is CASSSGRGNTIYF. In DNA, the CDR3 is TGTGCCAGCAGCTCGGGTCGTGGAAACACCATATATTTT.

In its sample, this clone was seen once. The V call is TRBV6-1, the J call TRBJ1-2; the match to TRBD1 covers 7 bases. The trim removed 5 bases at V and 8 bases at J, leaving 17 bases unmatched. This CDR3 is 16 amino acids long. Looked up from germline, CDR1 is MNHNS and CDR2 is SASEGT. In nucleotides, the CDR3 is TGTGCCAGCAGTCAAGGCCCCACAGGGGTCGGTTGGGGCTACACCTTC. Translation: CASSQGPTGVGWGYTF.